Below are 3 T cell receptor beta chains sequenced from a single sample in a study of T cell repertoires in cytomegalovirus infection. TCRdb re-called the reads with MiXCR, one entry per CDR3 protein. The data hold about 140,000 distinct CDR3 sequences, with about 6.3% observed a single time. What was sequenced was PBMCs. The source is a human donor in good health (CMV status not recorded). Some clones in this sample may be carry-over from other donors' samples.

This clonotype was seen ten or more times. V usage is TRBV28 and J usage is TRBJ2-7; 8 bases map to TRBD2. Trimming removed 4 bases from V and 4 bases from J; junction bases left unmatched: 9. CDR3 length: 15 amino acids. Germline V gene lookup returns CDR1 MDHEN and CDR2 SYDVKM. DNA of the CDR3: TGTGCCAGCAGTTCGCATAGCGGGGTACGGTACGAGCAGTACTTC. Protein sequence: CASSSHSGVRYEQYF.

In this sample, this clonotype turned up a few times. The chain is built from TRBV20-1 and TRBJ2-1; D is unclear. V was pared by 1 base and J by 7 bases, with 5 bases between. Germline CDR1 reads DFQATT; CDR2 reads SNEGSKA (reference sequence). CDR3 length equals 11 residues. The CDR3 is CSARVRNEQFF. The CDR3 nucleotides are TGCAGTGCTAGAGTCCGGAATGAGCAGTTCTTC.

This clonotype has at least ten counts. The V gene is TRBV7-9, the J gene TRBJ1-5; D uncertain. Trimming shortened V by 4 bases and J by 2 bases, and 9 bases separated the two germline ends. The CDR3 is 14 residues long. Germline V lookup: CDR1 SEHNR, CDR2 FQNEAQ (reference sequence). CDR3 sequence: CASSWGGRNQPQHF. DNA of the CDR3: TGTGCCAGCAGCTGGGGTGGGCGCAATCAGCCCCAGCATTTT.